Listed below are T cell receptor beta chains from one sample, sequenced in a study of T cell clones after liver transplantation. Clones were sequenced by immunoSEQ multiplex PCR, and TCRdb holds only the in-frame ones, with some missing. Among about 51,000 clones listed, roughly 71% were seen once. The sequencing here drew on CD4+ T cells from blood, taken more than 53 months after liver transplant. The receptors come from a human patient who received a liver transplant. Some T cells may possibly be graft donor cells. The CDR3 runs from the conserved cysteine through the conserved F or W. A D gene is named only where the DNA matches it firmly. Clone size is given for some rows only: seen once, a few or many times, or a class if the clone is expanded.

clone_size j_call cdr3_length v_call d_call cdr3_aa cdr3_nt
. TRBJ2-3 13 TRBV6-1 . CASSDSRTDTQYF TGTGCCAGCAGTGACAGTCGCACAGATACGCAGTATTTT
. TRBJ2-3 15 TRBV7-9 TRBD2 CASSLYSAGGGTQYF TGTGCCAGCAGCTTATATTCAGCGGGGGGCGGTACGCAGTATTTT
. TRBJ1-6 14 TRBV19 . CASTSRQANSPLHF TGTGCCAGTACCTCCCGACAGGCAAATTCACCCCTCCACTTT
few TRBJ1-4 13 TRBV6-5 . CASKLREMSSLFF TGTGCCAGCAAGCTAAGGGAAATGAGTAGTCTGTTTTTT
. TRBJ2-3 14 TRBV7-9 TRBD1 CASSLRGRGDTQYF TGTGCCAGCAGTTTGAGGGGGCGAGGGGATACGCAGTATTTT
. TRBJ2-2 13 TRBV28 TRBD1 CASHRGRSGELFF TGTGCCAGCCACAGGGGCAGGTCCGGGGAGCTGTTTTTT
. TRBJ1-5 15 TRBV30 TRBD1 CAWNGQGGGNQPQHF TGTGCCTGGAACGGGCAGGGGGGAGGCAATCAGCCCCAGCATTTT
. TRBJ1-4 14 TRBV5-4 TRBD1 CASSSGQGREKLFF TGTGCCAGCAGCTCTGGACAGGGGCGCGAAAAACTGTTTTTT
. TRBJ2-3 15 TRBV5-4 TRBD2 CASSSPGLAPDTQYF TGTGCCAGCAGCTCCCCGGGACTAGCGCCAGATACGCAGTATTTT
. TRBJ2-3 14 TRBV6-5 . CASSENSPIATQYF TGTGCCAGCAGTGAAAACAGCCCGATTGCGACGCAGTATTTT
. TRBJ2-3 16 TRBV12-5 TRBD2 CASGSGLAGVTDTQYF TGTGCTAGTGGTTCGGGACTAGCGGGGGTCACAGATACGCAGTATTTT
. TRBJ1-1 15 TRBV25-1 TRBD1 CASSDLRQGNTEAFF TGTGCCAGCAGTGATCTACGACAGGGAAACACTGAAGCTTTCTTT